This entry lists 18 T cell receptor beta chains sequenced from one sample in a study of cytomegalovirus exposure and HLA in healthy donors. The PCR had 60 Vbeta and 13 Jbeta primers. The method was immunoSEQ multiplex PCR; TCRdb's version includes in-frame clones alone and lacks a portion of them. This table holds about 200,000 clones, about 13% found once. Sequencing was performed on PBMCs. The receptors stem from a man aged 45-65 years in good health and CMV-seropositive.

This sequence joins TRBV7-9 and TRBJ2-7; the D gene is possibly TRBD2 (5 bases). This CDR3 has 14 residues. With 3 bases removed from V and 0 bases from J, the gap between germline ends came to 9 bases. Germline CDR1 SEHNR, CDR2 FQNEAQ (reference sequence). The CDR3, as DNA: TGTGCCAGCAGCTTGTTTGAGGGCTCCTACGAGCAGTACGTC. Amino acids: CASSLFEGSYEQYV.

This clone was counted between two and nine times. The J gene is TRBJ2-7, the V gene TRBV28; a possible D gene is TRBD1 (7 bases). Germline CDR1 MDHEN, CDR2 SYDVKM. CDR3 length equals 13 residues. Trimming took off 5 bases at V and 3 bases at J, with 11 bases between the two ends. The CDR3 protein is CASSQGGNYEQYF. CDR3 nucleotides: TGTGCCAGCAGTCAGGGGGGAAACTACGAGCAGTACTTC.

The table lists this clone with a few counts. The chain has TRBV7-2 and TRBJ1-2; D gene ambiguous. The germline gives CDR1 SGHTA, CDR2 FQGNSA. The germline V and J ends were trimmed by 6 bases and 2 bases, with 10 bases remaining between them. This CDR3 region has 13 residues. The CDR3 reads CASSSRQNYGYTF. CDR3 bases: TGTGCCAGCAGTTCCCGACAAAACTATGGCTACACCTTC.

This clone was observed a handful of times. V and J are TRBV4-3 and TRBJ2-1; D possibly corresponds to TRBD2 (6 bases). The CDR3 is 16 residues long. V lost 0 bases to trimming and J lost 2 bases, with 11 bases between them. Germline loops: CDR1 LGHNA, CDR2 YSLEER. The CDR3 nucleotides are TGCGCCAGCAGCCAAGAATACGGGGGTCCCTACAATGAGCAGTTCTTC. This gives the protein CASSQEYGGPYNEQFF.

The chain links TRBV7-2 to TRBJ1-1; a weak D match, TRBD1 (5 bases). The CDR3 sequence is 13 residues long. Germline V gene data show CDR1 as SGHTA and CDR2 as FQGNSA. Deletions cut 1 base from V and 4 bases from J, with 7 bases between. This CDR3 is CASSLERGTEAFF. The CDR3 DNA sequence: TGTGCCAGCAGCTTAGAAAGGGGCACTGAAGCTTTCTTT. Supplemented by reference TRBV7-2 and TRBJ1-1, the full variable domain reads GAGVSQSPSNKVTEKGKDVELRCDPISGHTALYWYRQSLGQGLEFLIYFQGNSAPDKSGLPSDRFSAERTGGSVSTLTIQRTQQEDSAVYLCASSLERGTEAFFGQGTRLTVV.

This clone was counted a few times. V and J are TRBV28 and TRBJ1-1; D possibly corresponds to TRBD1 (5 bases). This CDR3 spans 14 amino acids. From germline, CDR1 is MDHEN and CDR2 SYDVKM. Trimming left V 3 bases short and J 5 bases short, with 13 bases between. The CDR3 reads CASSFARDPTEAFF. CDR3 nucleotides: TGTGCCAGCAGTTTCGCCAGGGATCCGACTGAAGCTTTCTTT.

This clone was found a few times. V is TRBV4-3 and J is TRBJ1-1; possible D gene TRBD1, 6 bases. Germline V gene data show CDR1 as LGHNA and CDR2 as YSLEER. The V and J ends lost 4 bases and 5 bases respectively, with 11 bases between them. CDR3 length: 13 residues. This CDR3 is CASSRLQGTEAFF. In DNA form, the CDR3 reads TGCGCCAGCAGCCGGTTACAGGGAACTGAAGCTTTCTTT.

This clone has just a few counts. The gene calls are TRBV6-5 and TRBJ2-3; 10 bases fit TRBD2. Germline CDR1 MNHEY, CDR2 SVGAGI. The CDR3 loop spans 15 amino acids. J was trimmed by 2 bases and V by 5 bases; bases with no gene match: 4. The CDR3, as DNA: TGTGCCAGCAGTCTAAGCGGGAGGGACACAGATACGCAGTATTTT. Translating it yields CASSLSGRDTDTQYF.

This clone was counted only a few times. The chain joins TRBV6-5 to TRBJ1-4, with 8 bases fitting TRBD1. V shed 2 bases and J 8 bases; nucleotides not matched to a gene: 7. CDR1 MNHEY and CDR2 SVGAGI come from the germline V gene. The CDR3 is 15 amino acids. The CDR3 DNA is TGTGCCAGCAGTTACATGGGACAGGTACAGGAAAAACTGTTTTTT. This gives the protein CASSYMGQVQEKLFF.

The chain's CDR3 is CASSLDRAGQPQHF. CDR3 sequence (DNA): TGTGCCAGCAGCTTAGACAGGGCCGGACAGCCCCAGCATTTT. The gene calls are TRBV5-6 and TRBJ1-5; 7 nucleotides agree with TRBD1. J gave up 7 bases and V 2 bases, and 6 bases lay outside the gene matches. The CDR3 spans 14 residues. The germline CDR1 and CDR2 sequences are SGHDT and YYEEEE.

This clone has a handful of counts. This chain links TRBV28 with TRBJ1-1; TRBD1 matches 8 bases. The CDR3 is made up of 16 amino acids. Trimming at V came to 2 bases and at J to 3 bases, leaving 8 bases not matched to a gene. Germline V CDR1 and CDR2: MDHEN, SYDVKM. CDR3 sequence reads: CASSLPQGAGDTEAFF. CDR3 DNA: TGTGCCAGCAGTTTACCCCAGGGGGCGGGGGACACTGAAGCTTTCTTT.

The chain joins TRBV19 to TRBJ1-5; 7 positions match TRBD1. The trim removed 9 bases at V and 3 bases at J, leaving 14 bases unmatched. The CDR3 has 16 residues. Germline CDR1 is LNHDA and CDR2 is SQIVND (reference sequence). The CDR3 sequence is CASHPGGQRYNQPQHF. DNA of the CDR3: TGTGCCAGCCACCCAGGGGGTCAGCGATACAATCAGCCCCAGCATTTT.

This chain connects TRBV6-5 to TRBJ1-4, with TRBD1 identical over 8 bases. The junction had 1 base not matched to a gene; V was cut back by 4 bases and J by 6 bases. CDR3 length equals 13 residues. CDR1 is MNHEY and CDR2 is SVGAGI in the germline V gene. CDR3 region: CASSSGGDEKLFF. The CDR3 DNA reads TGTGCCAGCAGTTCAGGGGGCGATGAAAAACTGTTTTTT.

As DNA, the CDR3 is TGTGCCAGTAGTATACTCCCTAGCGCTAGCACAGATACGCAGTATTTT. This translates into CASSILPSASTDTQYF. V usage is TRBV19 and J usage is TRBJ2-3; maybe TRBD2 (6 bases). Germline V lookup: CDR1 LNHDA, CDR2 SQIVND (reference sequence). CDR3 length: 16 residues. V gave up 2 bases and J gave up 0 bases, with 12 bases separating them.

For this clone: A read error may account for a junction end that differs from germline. The chain uses TRBV6-6 and TRBJ1-1; 7 nucleotides match TRBD1. CDR1 is MNHNY, CDR2 SVGAGI, per germline (reference sequence). CDR3 length: 15 residues. The CDR3: CASSYSQGMKTEAFF. CDR3 nucleotides: TGTGCCAGCAGTTACTCACAGGGGATGAAGACTGAAGCTTTCTTT.

The DNA of the CDR3 is TGTGCCAGCAGCCAACTCTGGTTAGCGGGGGAAGGGGAGCAGTTCTTC. It codes for CASSQLWLAGEGEQFF. The V call is TRBV14, the J call TRBJ2-1; 9 nucleotides agree with TRBD2. From germline, CDR1 is SGHDN and CDR2 FVKESK. V lost 2 bases to trimming and J lost 10 bases; unmatched junction nucleotides: 12. The length of the CDR3 is 16 residues.

The rearrangement uses TRBV15 and TRBJ1-3, with TRBD1 matching 9 bases. The CDR3 contains 18 residues. Germline trimming cut 3 bases from V and 3 bases from J; bases unmatched to any gene: 12. Per germline, CDR1 LNHNV and CDR2 YYDKDF (reference sequence). DNA for the CDR3: TGTGCCACCAGCAGGTTCGGACAGGGGAGCCTGAGTGGAAACACCATATATTTT. This gives the protein CATSRFGQGSLSGNTIYF. Combining the CDR3 with reference TRBV15 and TRBJ1-3 gives the whole variable domain DAMVIQNPRYQVTQFGKPVTLSCSQTLNHNVMYWYQQKSSQAPKLLFHYYDKDFNNEADTPDNFQSRRPNTSFCFLDIRSPGLGDTAMYLCATSRFGQGSLSGNTIYFGEGSWLTVV.

The chain uses TRBV11-3 and TRBJ2-3, with 15 bases identical to TRBD2. CDR1 and CDR2 (germline): SGHNT, YENEEA. V shed 5 bases and J 4 bases; nucleotides not matched to a gene: 4. This CDR3 contains 16 residues. The CDR3 region is CASSVGTSGGSDTQYF. CDR3 in DNA: TGTGCCAGCAGCGTCGGGACTAGCGGGGGGTCAGATACGCAGTATTTT.